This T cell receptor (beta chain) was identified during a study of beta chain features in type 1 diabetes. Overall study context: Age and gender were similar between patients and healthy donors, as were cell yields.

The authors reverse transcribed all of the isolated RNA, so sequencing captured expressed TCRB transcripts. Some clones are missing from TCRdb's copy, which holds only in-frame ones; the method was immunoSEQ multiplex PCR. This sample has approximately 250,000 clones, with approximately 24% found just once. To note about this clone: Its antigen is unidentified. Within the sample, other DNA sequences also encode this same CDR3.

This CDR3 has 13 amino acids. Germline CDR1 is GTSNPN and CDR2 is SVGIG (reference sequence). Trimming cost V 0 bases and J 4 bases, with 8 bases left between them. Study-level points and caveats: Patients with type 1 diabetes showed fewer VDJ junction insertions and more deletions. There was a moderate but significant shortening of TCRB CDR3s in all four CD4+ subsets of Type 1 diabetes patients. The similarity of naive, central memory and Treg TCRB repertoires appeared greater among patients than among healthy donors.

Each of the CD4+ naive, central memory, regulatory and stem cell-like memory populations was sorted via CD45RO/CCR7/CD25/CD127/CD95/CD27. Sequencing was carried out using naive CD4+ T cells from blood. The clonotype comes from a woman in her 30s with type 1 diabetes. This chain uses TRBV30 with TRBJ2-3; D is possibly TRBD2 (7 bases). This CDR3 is CAWSVGGPDTQYF. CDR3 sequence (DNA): TGTGCCTGGAGTGTGGGGGGGCCAGATACGCAGTATTTT.